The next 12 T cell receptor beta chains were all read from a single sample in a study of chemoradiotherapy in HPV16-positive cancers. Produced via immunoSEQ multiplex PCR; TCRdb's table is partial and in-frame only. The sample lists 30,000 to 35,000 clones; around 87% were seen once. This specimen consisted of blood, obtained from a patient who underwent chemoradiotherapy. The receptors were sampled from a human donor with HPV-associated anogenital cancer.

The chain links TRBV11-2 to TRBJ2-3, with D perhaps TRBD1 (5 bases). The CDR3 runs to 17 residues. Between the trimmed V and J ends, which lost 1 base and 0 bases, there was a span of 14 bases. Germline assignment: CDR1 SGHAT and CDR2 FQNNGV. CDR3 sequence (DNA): TGTGCCAGCAGCTTAGGTGCGCAGGGTAGTAGCACAGATACGCAGTATTTT. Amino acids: CASSLGAQGSSTDTQYF.

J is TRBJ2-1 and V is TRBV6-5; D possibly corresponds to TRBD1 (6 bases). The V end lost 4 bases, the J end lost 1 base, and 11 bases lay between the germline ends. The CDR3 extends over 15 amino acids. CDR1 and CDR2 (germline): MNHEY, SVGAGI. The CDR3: CASSSTGNSYNEQFF. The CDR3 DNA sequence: TGTGCCAGCAGTTCAACAGGGAATTCCTACAATGAGCAGTTCTTC.

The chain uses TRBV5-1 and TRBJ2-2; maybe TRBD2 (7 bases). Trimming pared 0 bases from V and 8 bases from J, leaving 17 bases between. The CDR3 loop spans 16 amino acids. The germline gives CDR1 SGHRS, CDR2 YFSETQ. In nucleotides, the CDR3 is TGCGCCAGCAGCTTGGACCCTTCGGGGGGCGGAGGGGAGCTGTTTTTT. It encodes CASSLDPSGGGGELFF.

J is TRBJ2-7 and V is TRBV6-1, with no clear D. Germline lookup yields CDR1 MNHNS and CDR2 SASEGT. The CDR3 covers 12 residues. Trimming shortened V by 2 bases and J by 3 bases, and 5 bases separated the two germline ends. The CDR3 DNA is TGTGCCAGCAGTGAACAGCACTACGAGCAGTACTTC. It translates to CASSEQHYEQYF.

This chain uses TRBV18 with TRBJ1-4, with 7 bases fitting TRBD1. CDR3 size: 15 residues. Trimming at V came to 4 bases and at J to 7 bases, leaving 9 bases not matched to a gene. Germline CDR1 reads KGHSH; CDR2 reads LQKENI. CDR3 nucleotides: TGTGCCAGCTCACTAAACGACAGGGTCGGTGAAAAACTGTTTTTT. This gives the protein CASSLNDRVGEKLFF.

CDR3 amino acids: CASSPSGLPYTGELFF. In nucleotides, the CDR3 is TGTGCCAGTAGCCCCTCGGGACTGCCTTACACCGGGGAGCTGTTTTTT. The chain employs TRBV19 and TRBJ2-2; maybe TRBD2 (6 bases). V lost 6 bases and J lost 3, with 17 bases in between. The length of the CDR3 is 16 residues. Germline loops: CDR1 LNHDA, CDR2 SQIVND (reference sequence).

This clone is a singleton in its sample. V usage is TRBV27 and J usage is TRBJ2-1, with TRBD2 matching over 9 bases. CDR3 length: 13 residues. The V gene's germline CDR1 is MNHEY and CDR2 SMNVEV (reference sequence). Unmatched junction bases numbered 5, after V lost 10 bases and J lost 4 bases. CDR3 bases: TGTGCCACCTCTAGCGGGGCGTACAATGAGCAGTTCTTC. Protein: CATSSGAYNEQFF.

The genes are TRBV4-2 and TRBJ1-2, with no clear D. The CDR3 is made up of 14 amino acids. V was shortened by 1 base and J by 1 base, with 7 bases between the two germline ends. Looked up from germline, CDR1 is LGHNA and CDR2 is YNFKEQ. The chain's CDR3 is CASSQAAGNYGYTF. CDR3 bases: TGTGCCAGCAGCCAAGCGGCAGGTAACTATGGCTACACCTTC.

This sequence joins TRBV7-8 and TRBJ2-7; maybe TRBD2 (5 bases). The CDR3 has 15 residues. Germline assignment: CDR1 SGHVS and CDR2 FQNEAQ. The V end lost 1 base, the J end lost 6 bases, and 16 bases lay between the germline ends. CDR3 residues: CASSLEVLRVGEQYF. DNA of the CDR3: TGTGCCAGCAGCTTAGAGGTGTTGAGGGTCGGCGAGCAGTACTTC.

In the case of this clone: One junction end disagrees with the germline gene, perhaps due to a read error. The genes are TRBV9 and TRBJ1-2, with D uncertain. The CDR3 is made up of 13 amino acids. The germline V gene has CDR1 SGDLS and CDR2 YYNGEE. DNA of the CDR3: TGTGCCAGCAGCGTAGGTCCACAGAGGGAGACGTCCTTC. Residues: CASSVGPQRETSF.

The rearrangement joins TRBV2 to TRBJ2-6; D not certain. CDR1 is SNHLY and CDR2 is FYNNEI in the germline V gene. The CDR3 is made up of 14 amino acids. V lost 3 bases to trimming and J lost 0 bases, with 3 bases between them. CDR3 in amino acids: CASSERSGANVLTF. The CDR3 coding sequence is TGTGCCAGCAGTGAGCGCTCTGGGGCCAACGTCCTGACTTTC.

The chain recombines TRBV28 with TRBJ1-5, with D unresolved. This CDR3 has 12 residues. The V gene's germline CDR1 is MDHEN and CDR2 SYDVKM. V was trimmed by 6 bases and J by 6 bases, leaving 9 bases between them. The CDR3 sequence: CASSLASQPQHF. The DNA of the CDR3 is TGTGCCAGCAGCCTGGCCTCTCAGCCCCAGCATTTT.